The 5 T cell receptor beta chains below were found in one sample sequenced in a study of T cells in pancreatic ductal adenocarcinoma. The selected patients with pancreatic ductal adenocarcinoma had surgery but no neoadjuvant therapy. Data came from immunoSEQ multiplex PCR; TCRdb stores just in-frame clones and leaves some out. Counted here are just under 30,000 clones, about 92% occurring once; the ten biggest clones make up roughly 2%. The sequenced material came from PBMCs. The receptor source for this set is a human donor with pancreatic ductal adenocarcinoma.

V and J are TRBV7-6 and TRBJ2-7; D is perhaps TRBD2 (5 bases). CDR3 size: 16 residues. V was clipped by 5 bases and J by 7 bases, with 24 bases between them. Germline V lookup: CDR1 SGHVS, CDR2 FNYEAQ. CDR3 nucleotides: TGTGCCAGCAGCATTTTAGCGCCCATATCTTTGGGGGAGCAGTACTTC. Translation gives CASSILAPISLGEQYF. Complete variable domain (other parts from reference TRBV7-6 and TRBJ2-7): GAGVSQSPRYKVTKRGQDVALRCDPISGHVSLYWYRQALGQGPEFLTYFNYEAQQDKSGLPNDRFSAERPEGSISTLTIQRTEQRDSAMYRCASSILAPISLGEQYFGPGTRLTVT.

The rearrangement joins TRBV9 to TRBJ2-2, with a weak D call TRBD2 (6 bases). The CDR3 totals 16 residues. CDR1 is SGDLS, CDR2 YYNGEE, per germline. V was trimmed by 0 bases and J by 1 base, leaving 10 bases between them. CDR3 in amino acids: CASSVDGSGNTGELFF. CDR3 DNA sequence: TGTGCCAGCAGCGTAGACGGTAGCGGGAACACCGGGGAGCTGTTTTTT.

The J gene is TRBJ2-3, the V gene TRBV9; a weak D match, TRBD2 (7 bases). The CDR3 is 16 amino acids. The germline V gene has CDR1 SGDLS and CDR2 YYNGEE. Trimming stripped 3 bases from V and 4 bases from J, with 18 bases between. In DNA, the CDR3 is TGTGCCAGCAGCGCTAGTCGGGGGGCGGCCCCAGATACGCAGTATTTT. This gives the protein CASSASRGAAPDTQYF.

The chain couples TRBV11-2 to TRBJ2-5, with D unclear. CDR1 is SGHAT and CDR2 is FQNNGV in the germline V gene. V lost 5 bases, J lost 3 bases, and 10 bases lay in between. The CDR3 totals 13 residues. The CDR3 loop reads CASSVRRKETQYF. CDR3 in DNA: TGTGCCAGCAGCGTCCGTAGGAAAGAGACCCAGTACTTC.

Only a few counts were recorded for this clone. The V call is TRBV6-6, the J call TRBJ2-1; 7 bases map to TRBD2. The V gene end was trimmed by 9 bases and the J gene end by 7 bases; junction bases not matched to a gene: 3. This CDR3 is 11 amino acids long. Germline CDR1 MNHNY, CDR2 SVGAGI (reference sequence). CDR3 protein: CASWEGNEQFF. The CDR3 coding sequence is TGTGCCAGTTGGGAGGGGAATGAGCAGTTCTTC.